This T cell receptor (beta chain) is from a study of blood T cell repertoires in COVID-19. Study summary: Acute and convalescent COVID-19 samples came from the United States, Italy and Spain.

This clone was recorded once. Seattle's cohort entered during active infection and was followed longitudinally. Sequencing was performed with immunoSEQ multiplex PCR; in TCRdb, only in-frame clones are kept and a portion is missing. The sample consists of approximately 210,000 clones, around 80% of them appearing once. With V trimmed by 4 bases and J by 3 bases, 16 bases remained unmatched. This CDR3 has 19 amino acids. CDR1 and CDR2 from the germline V gene are SGHVS and FNYEAQ. The V call is TRBV7-6, the J call TRBJ2-3; TRBD2 aligns across 10 bases. Sequenced sample: peripheral blood. The clonotype was recovered from a woman at least 80 years old with COVID-19, enrolled during active disease. As DNA, the CDR3 is TGTGCCAGCAGCTCAAACCTCAGATCTAGCGGGGGTCGGACAGATACGCAGTATTTT. It specifies CASSSNLRSSGGRTDTQYF.